This T cell receptor beta chain was captured by sequencing in a study of regulatory T cells in long-lasting Graves disease (dated by TCRdb to the early 2020s). A note on the overall study: Patients with newly diagnosed Graves' disease had been on antithyroid drugs for under 3 months. Patients with persistent Graves' disease were compared with patients with newly diagnosed Graves' disease using TCR sequencing and RNA sequencing of peripheral blood. The study took place in China and was registered as a clinical trial. A total of 33 samples underwent TCR sequencing: some 13 from persistent and around 20 from newly diagnosed Graves' disease patients.

Reading the germline V gene gives CDR1 MNHEY and CDR2 SVGEGT. V is clipped by 5 bases and J by 3 bases, and the sequence between their germline boundaries is 5 bases long. Reading from cysteine to phenylalanine, the CDR3 counts 11 amino acids. Of the read, only the CDR3 DNA is kept; its 33 bases are in frame from base 1. What the time point label conveys for this sample: newly diagnosed GD, antithyroid drugs for less than 3 months. For both TCR sequencing and RNA sequencing, RNA was extracted from PBMCs using TRIzol. The diagnosis of Graves' disease followed American Thyroid Association guidelines. Patients for the study were recruited at an endocrinology department in Xi'an, China. From each patient, approximately 10 milliliters of peripheral blood was collected into an EDTA anticoagulant tube. Ficoll Paque Plus density gradient separation was used to isolate PBMCs, and no further T cell sorting was performed. An Agilent 2100 Bioanalyzer and agarose gel were used to check RNA quality, and a NanoDrop 2000 was used to measure RNA concentration.

Receptor libraries were prepared by multiplex PCR. These reads were obtained on an Illumina HiSeq 4000. To build TCR beta libraries, CDR3 regions were amplified by Arm-PCR using iRepertoire HTBI primers. PCR products were gel purified before sequencing. In the original analysis: A total of roughly 58 TRBV and 14 TRBJ segments were identified across samples and were used for gene usage analysis of CDR3 amino acid clonotypes. COPE and FqMerger were used to merge filtered high-quality paired reads into contigs. BLAST was used to align contigs to IMGT TRBV, TRBD and TRBJ reference genes, and CDR3 was defined according to IMGT. Highly expanded clones were defined as clonotypes with a frequency above 0.1%. Repertoire diversity was measured by Shannon entropy, and V-J evenness by the Gini coefficient. A clonotype was considered public if more than one individual shared it. TCRdb passed the public sequencing reads through fastp at Q25 and MiXCR, retaining productive beta sequences. Here each entry gathers all rows of one CDR3 protein and keeps the most common genes and DNA. TCRdb's processing, not the study's, gives the V and J calls here. Counted in this sample were about 300,000 distinct CDR3 sequences; about 18% of them appeared once. Together, the top ten hold about 36% of the sample.

In its sample, this clonotype was seen many times. Its antigen has not been determined. Nothing much larger sits one base from this clone, and base qualities are not available. The research as a whole found: Preferential use of TRBV28, TRBJ1-2 and TRBJ2-5 was observed in persistent disease, whereas TRBV20-1 and TRBJ2-1 were favored in newly diagnosed disease. Persistent Graves' disease patients showed lower TCR Shannon entropy and fewer highly expanded clones than newly diagnosed patients, suggesting clonal expansion. Only the TCR beta chain was sequenced and analyzed. The small sample size was acknowledged by the authors as a limitation that may reduce accuracy. Because the primary lesion, thyroid tissue, could not be accessed, the study looked at peripheral blood alone. Patients with persistent disease shared more public clonotypes (approximately 2,500) than newly diagnosed patients did (around 1,000).

The sequencing used peripheral blood mononuclear cells (PBMCs), collected at new diagnosis, from a patient treated with antithyroid drugs. The sequence is built from TRBV6-2 or TRBV6-3 and TRBJ2-7; the D gene lacks a confident call. This sequence originates from a female donor with Graves disease. CDR3 reads: CASSDVYEQYF. The bases read TGTGCCAGCAGTGACGTCTACGAGCAGTACTTC.